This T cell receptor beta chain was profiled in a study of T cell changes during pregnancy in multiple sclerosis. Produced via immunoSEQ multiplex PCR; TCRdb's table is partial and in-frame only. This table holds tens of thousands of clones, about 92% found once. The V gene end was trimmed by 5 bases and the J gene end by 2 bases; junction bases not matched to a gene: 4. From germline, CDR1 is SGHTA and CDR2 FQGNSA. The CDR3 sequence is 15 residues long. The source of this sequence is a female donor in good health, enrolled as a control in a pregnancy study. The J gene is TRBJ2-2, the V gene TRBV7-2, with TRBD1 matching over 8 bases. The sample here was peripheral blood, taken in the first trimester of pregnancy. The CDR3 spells CASSPGQGNTGELFF. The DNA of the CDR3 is TGTGCCAGCAGCCCCGGACAGGGTAACACCGGGGAGCTGTTTTTT.